The 6 T cell receptor beta chains below were found in one sample sequenced in a study of technical replicates of blood from a handful of donors (dated by TCRdb to about 2017). Receptors were amplified or captured by the immunoSEQ multiplex PCR assay. Held by TCRdb, this immuneACCESS table contains in-frame sequences only and omits some clones. Under half of the omission traces to an unresolved V gene where checked; the cause of the rest is unknown. The sample contains roughly 60,000 clones, around 88% of them found a single time. The ten largest clones capture over 4.5% of the sample. Sequenced sample: PBMCs. The receptors were sampled from a human donor in good health. Some clones in this sample may be carry-over from other donors' samples.

CDR3 coding DNA: TGTGCCAGCAGCCGGACCTGGGGGGGCGGCATAGGGGAGACCCAGTACTTC. Its protein is CASSRTWGGGIGETQYF. The rearrangement links TRBV7-2 to TRBJ2-5; weak D call: TRBD2 (7 bases). V shed 5 bases and J shed 5 bases, with 24 bases lying between them. This CDR3 has 17 amino acids. In germline, CDR1 is SGHTA, CDR2 FQGNSA.

The chain has TRBV27 and TRBJ2-7, with 7 nucleotides matching TRBD1. Germline CDR1 MNHEY, CDR2 SMNVEV (reference sequence). The CDR3 loop spans 15 amino acids. The V segment lost 5 bases and the J segment 2 bases; nucleotides outside the gene matches: 9. CDR3 region: CASSHTGTAPYEQYF. The DNA of the CDR3 is TGTGCCAGCAGTCATACCGGGACAGCACCCTACGAGCAGTACTTC.

V gene TRBV6-1 combines with J gene TRBJ1-4; D might be TRBD1 (6 bases). V dropped 4 bases and J dropped 7 bases, with 16 bases sitting between them. The germline V gene has CDR1 MNHNS and CDR2 SASEGT. CDR3 length: 15 residues. CDR3 nucleotide sequence: TGTGCCAGCAGTGGTGGACAGTTCGGTGGTGAAAAACTGTTTTTT. Translation gives CASSGGQFGGEKLFF.

The chain is built from TRBV29-1 and TRBJ2-5, with a possible D match to TRBD2 (5 bases). Trimming removed 4 bases at V and 2 bases at J, with 8 bases between. Germline values: CDR1 SQVTM, CDR2 ANQGSEA. This CDR3 has 12 residues. Here the CDR3 reads CSVVRGQETQYF. The CDR3 region has the DNA TGCAGCGTTGTTCGGGGACAAGAGACCCAGTACTTC.

The V and J genes are TRBV6-5 and TRBJ1-2, with D perhaps matching TRBD1 (5 bases). The CDR3 is made up of 13 amino acids. Germline V gene sequence: CDR1 MNHEY, CDR2 SVGAGI. The V gene lost 6 bases and the J gene lost 1 base, with 9 bases spanning the gap. Here the CDR3 reads CASRKDNNYGYTF. The CDR3 DNA reads TGTGCCAGCAGAAAGGACAATAACTATGGCTACACCTTC.

V gene TRBV11-2 combines with J gene TRBJ1-1; the D gene is possibly TRBD1 (6 bases). The CDR3 covers 14 residues. CDR1 SGHAT and CDR2 FQNNGV come from the germline V gene. V lost 5 bases and J lost 0, with 10 bases in between. This chain's CDR3 is CASSLGGLNTEAFF. The CDR3, as DNA: TGTGCCAGCAGCCTCGGGGGGCTGAACACTGAAGCTTTCTTT. Full variable domain (remainder filled in from reference TRBV11-2 and TRBJ1-1): EAGVAQSPRYKIIEKRQSVAFWCNPISGHATLYWYQQILGQGPKLLIQFQNNGVVDDSQLPKDRFSAERLKGVDSTLKIQPAKLEDSAVYLCASSLGGLNTEAFFGQGTRLTVV.